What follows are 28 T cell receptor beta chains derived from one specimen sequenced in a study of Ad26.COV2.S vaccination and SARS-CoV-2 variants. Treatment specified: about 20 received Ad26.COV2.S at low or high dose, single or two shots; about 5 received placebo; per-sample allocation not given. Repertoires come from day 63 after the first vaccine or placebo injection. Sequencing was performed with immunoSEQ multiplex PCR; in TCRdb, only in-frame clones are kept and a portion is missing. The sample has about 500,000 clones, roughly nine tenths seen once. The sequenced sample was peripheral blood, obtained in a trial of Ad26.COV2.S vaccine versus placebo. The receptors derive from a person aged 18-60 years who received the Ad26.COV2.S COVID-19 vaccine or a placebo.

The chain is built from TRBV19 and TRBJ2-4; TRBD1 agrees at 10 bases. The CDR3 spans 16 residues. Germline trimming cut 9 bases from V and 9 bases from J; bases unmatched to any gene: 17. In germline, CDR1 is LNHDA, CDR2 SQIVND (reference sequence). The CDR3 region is CASLHPSTGGEVIQYF. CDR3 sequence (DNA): TGTGCCAGCCTCCATCCCTCGACAGGGGGCGAGGTCATTCAGTACTTC.

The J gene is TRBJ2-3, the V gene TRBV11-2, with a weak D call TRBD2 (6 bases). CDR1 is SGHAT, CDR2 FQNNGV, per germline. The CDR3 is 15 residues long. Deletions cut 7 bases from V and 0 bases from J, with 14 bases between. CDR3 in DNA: TGTGCCAGCACCCCAACGGCGGGGAGCACAGATACGCAGTATTTT. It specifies CASTPTAGSTDTQYF.

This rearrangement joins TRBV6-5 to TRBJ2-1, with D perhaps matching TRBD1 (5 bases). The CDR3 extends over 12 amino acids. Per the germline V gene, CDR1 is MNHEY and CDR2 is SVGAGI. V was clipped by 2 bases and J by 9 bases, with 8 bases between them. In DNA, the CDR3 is TGTGCCAGCAGTTACCGTAGGGGTGAGCAGTTCTTC. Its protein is CASSYRRGEQFF.

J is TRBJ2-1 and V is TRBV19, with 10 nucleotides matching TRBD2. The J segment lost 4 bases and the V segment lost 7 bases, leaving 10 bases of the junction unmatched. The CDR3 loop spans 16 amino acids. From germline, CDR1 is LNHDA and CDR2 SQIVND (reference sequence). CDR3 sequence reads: CASNARLAGRYNEQFF. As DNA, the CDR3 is TGTGCCAGTAATGCCCGACTAGCGGGCCGATACAATGAGCAGTTCTTC.

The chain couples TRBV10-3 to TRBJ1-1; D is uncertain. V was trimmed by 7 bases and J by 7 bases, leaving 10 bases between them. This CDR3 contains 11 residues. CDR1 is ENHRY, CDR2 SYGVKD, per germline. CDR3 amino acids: CAIKAGYEAFF. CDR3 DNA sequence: TGTGCCATCAAGGCCGGGTATGAAGCTTTCTTT.

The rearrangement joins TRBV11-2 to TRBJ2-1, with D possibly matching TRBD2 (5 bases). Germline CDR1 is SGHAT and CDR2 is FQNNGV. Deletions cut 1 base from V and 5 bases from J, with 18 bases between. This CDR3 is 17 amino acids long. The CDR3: CASSLGRSIEGNNEQFF. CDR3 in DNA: TGTGCCAGCAGCTTAGGCCGTAGTATTGAGGGCAACAATGAGCAGTTCTTC.

This CDR3 reads CASNKGAYEQYF. The DNA for the CDR3 is TGTGCCAGCAATAAGGGGGCCTACGAGCAGTACTTC. V gene TRBV28 combines with J gene TRBJ2-7; TRBD1 might be the D (6 bases). Trimming removed 7 bases from V and 2 bases from J, with 9 bases in between. This CDR3 has 12 amino acids. Germline lookup yields CDR1 MDHEN and CDR2 SYDVKM. The full variable domain, in which reference TRBV28 and TRBJ2-7 provide the parts outside the CDR3, is DVKVTQSSRYLVKRTGEKVFLECVQDMDHENMFWYRQDPGLGLRLIYFSYDVKMKEKGDIPEGYSVSREKKERFSLILESASTNQTSMYLCASNKGAYEQYFGPGTRLTVT.

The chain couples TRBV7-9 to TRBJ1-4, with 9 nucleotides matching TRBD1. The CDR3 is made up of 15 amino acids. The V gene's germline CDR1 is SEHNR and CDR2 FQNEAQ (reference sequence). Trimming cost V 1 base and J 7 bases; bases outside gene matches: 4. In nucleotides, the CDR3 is TGTGCCAGCAGCTTAGGGGACAGGGAGCGTGAAAAACTGTTTTTT. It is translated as CASSLGDREREKLFF.

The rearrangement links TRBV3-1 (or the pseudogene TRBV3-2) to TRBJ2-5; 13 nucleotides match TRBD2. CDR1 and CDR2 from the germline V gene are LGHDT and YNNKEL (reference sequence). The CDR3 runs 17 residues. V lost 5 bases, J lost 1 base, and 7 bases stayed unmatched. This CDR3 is CASSETSGRRFQETQYF. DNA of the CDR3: TGTGCCAGCAGCGAGACTAGCGGGAGGCGGTTCCAAGAGACCCAGTACTTC.

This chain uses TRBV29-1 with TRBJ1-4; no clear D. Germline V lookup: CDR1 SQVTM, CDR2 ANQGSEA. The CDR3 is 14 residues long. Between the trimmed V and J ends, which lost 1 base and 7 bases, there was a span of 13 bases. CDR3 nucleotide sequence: TGCAGCGTTGAAGGTTCGGGCTTGGGTGAAAAACTGTTTTTT. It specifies CSVEGSGLGEKLFF. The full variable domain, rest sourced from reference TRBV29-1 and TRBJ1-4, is SAVISQKPSRDICQRGTSLTIQCQVDSQVTMMFWYRQQPGQSLTLIATANQGSEATYESGFVIDKFPISRPNLTFSTLTVSNMSPEDSSIYLCSVEGSGLGEKLFFGSGTQLSVL.

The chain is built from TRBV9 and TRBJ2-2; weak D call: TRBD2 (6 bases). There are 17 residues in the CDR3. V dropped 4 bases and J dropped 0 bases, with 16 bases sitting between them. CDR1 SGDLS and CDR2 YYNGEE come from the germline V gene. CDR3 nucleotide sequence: TGTGCCAGCAGCCCTTTTGGGGGACTTACGAACACCGGGGAGCTGTTTTTT. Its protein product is CASSPFGGLTNTGELFF.

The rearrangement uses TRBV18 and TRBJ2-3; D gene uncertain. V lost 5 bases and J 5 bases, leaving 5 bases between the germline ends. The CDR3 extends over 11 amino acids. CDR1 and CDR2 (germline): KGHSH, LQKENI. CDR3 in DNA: TGTGCCAGCTCAGGCGAAGATACGCAGTATTTT. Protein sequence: CASSGEDTQYF.

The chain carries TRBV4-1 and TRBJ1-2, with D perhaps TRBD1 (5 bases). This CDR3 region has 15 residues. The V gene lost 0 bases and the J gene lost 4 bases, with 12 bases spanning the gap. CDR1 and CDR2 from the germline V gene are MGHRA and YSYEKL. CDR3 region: CASSQDRRTGYGYTF. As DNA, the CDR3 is TGCGCCAGCAGCCAAGATCGCAGAACAGGCTATGGCTACACCTTC.

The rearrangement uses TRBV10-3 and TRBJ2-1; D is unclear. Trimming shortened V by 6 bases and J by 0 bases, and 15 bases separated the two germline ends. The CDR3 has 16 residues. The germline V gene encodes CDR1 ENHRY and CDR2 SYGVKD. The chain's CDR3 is CAIRDSGGSSYNEQFF. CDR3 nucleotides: TGTGCCATCAGAGATAGTGGCGGCAGCTCCTACAATGAGCAGTTCTTC.

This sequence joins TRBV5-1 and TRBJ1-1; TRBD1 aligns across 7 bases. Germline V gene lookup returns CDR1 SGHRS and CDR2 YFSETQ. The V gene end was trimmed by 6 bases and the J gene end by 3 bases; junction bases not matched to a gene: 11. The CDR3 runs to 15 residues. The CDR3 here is CASKKLGGQYTEAFF. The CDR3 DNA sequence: TGCGCCAGCAAAAAACTTGGGGGACAGTACACTGAAGCTTTCTTT.

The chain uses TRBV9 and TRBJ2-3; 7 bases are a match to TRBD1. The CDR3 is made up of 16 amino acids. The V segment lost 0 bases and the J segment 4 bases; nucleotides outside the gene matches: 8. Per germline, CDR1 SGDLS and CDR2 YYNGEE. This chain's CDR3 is CASSVASQGWADTQYF. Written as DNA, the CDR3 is TGTGCCAGCAGCGTAGCGTCACAGGGGTGGGCAGATACGCAGTATTTT. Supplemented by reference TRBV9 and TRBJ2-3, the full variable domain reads DSGVTQTPKHLITATGQRVTLRCSPRSGDLSVYWYQQSLDQGLQFLIQYYNGEERAKGNILERFSAQQFPDLHSELNLSSLELGDSALYFCASSVASQGWADTQYFGPGTRLTVL.

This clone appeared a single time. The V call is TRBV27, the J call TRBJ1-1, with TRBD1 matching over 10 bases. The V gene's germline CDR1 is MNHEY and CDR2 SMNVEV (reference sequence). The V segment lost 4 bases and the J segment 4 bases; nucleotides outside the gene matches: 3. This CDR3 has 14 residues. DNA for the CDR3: TGTGCCAGCAGTTCGTGGACAGGGGGCACTGAAGCTTTCTTT. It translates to CASSSWTGGTEAFF.

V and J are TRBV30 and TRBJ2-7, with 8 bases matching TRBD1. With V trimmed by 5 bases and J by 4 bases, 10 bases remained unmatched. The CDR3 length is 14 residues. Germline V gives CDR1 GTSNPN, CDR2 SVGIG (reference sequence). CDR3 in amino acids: CAWGGTGGRYEQYF. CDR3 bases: TGTGCCTGGGGGGGAACAGGGGGAAGGTACGAGCAGTACTTC.

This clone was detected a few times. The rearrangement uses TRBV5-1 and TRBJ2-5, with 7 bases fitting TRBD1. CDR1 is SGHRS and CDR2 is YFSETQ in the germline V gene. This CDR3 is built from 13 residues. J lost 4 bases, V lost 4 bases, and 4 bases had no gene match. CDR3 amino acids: CASSRTGVETQYF. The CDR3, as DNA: TGCGCCAGCAGCCGCACAGGGGTAGAGACCCAGTACTTC.

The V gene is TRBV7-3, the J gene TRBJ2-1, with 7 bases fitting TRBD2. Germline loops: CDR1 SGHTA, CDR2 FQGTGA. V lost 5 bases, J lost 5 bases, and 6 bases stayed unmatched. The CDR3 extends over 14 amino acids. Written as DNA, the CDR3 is TGTGCCAGCAGCCGAGGACTAGGTCACAATGAGCAGTTCTTC. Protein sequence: CASSRGLGHNEQFF. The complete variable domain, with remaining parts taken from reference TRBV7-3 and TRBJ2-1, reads GAGVSQTPSNKVTEKGKYVELRCDPISGHTALYWYRQSLGQGPEFLIYFQGTGAADDSGLPNDRFFAVRPEGSVSTLKIQRTERGDSAVYLCASSRGLGHNEQFFGPGTRLTVL.

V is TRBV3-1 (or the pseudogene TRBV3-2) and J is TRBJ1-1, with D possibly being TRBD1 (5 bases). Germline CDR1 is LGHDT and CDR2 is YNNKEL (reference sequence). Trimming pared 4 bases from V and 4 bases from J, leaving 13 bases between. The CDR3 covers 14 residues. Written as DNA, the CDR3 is TGTGCCAGCAGCCCACTACCTGGGGGCACTGAAGCTTTCTTT. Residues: CASSPLPGGTEAFF.

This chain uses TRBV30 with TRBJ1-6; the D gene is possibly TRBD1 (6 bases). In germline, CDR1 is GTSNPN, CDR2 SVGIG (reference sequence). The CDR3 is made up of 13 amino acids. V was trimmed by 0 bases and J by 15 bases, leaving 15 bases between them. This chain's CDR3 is CAWSVGTNVHLHF. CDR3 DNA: TGTGCCTGGAGTGTAGGGACAAACGTTCACCTCCACTTT. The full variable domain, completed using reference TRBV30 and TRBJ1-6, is SQTIHQWPATLVQPVGSPLSLECTVEGTSNPNLYWYRQAAGRGLQLLFYSVGIGQISSEVPQNLSASRPQDRQFILSSKKLLLSDSGFYLCAWSVGTNVHLHFGNGTRLTVT.

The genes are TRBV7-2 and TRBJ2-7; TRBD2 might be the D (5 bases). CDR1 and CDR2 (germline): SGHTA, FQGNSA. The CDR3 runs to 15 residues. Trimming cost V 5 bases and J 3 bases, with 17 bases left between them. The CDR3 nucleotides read TGTGCCAGCAGCCACGCTCACTCAGAGGGCTACGAGCAGTACTTC. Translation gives CASSHAHSEGYEQYF.

DNA of the CDR3: TGTGCCAGCAGCTTAGATGGGACAGGGGCTTACGAGCAGTACTTC. This gives the protein CASSLDGTGAYEQYF. The V and J genes are TRBV7-8 and TRBJ2-7, with 10 bases aligning to TRBD1. CDR3 length: 15 amino acids. Germline V gene lookup returns CDR1 SGHVS and CDR2 FQNEAQ. After removal of 1 base from V and 4 bases from J, the junction contained 4 bases not matched to a gene.

CDR3 protein: CASTLSGTEAFF. CDR3 sequence (DNA): TGTGCCAGCACCCTTAGCGGGACAGAAGCTTTCTTT. The gene calls are TRBV7-2 and TRBJ1-1; D is possibly TRBD1 (6 bases). The germline CDR1 and CDR2 sequences are SGHTA and FQGNSA. The CDR3 is 12 amino acids. The V and J ends lost 7 bases and 8 bases respectively, with 14 bases between them.

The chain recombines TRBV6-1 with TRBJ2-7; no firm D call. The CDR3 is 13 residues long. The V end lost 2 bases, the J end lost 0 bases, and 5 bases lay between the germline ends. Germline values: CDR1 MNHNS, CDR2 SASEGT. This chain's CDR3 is CASSEYPSYEQYF. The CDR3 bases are TGTGCCAGCAGTGAATACCCCTCCTACGAGCAGTACTTC.

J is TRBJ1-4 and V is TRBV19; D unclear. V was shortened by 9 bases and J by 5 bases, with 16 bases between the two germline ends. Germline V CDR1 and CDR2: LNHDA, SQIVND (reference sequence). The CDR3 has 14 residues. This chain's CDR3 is CASRFEALNEKLFF. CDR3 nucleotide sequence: TGTGCCAGCCGCTTTGAGGCCCTGAATGAAAAACTGTTTTTT.

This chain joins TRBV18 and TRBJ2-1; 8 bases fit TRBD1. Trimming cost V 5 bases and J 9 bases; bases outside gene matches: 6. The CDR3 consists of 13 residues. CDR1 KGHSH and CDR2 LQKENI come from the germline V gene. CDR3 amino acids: CASSEAGGVEQFF. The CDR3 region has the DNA TGTGCCAGCTCAGAAGCAGGGGGCGTTGAGCAGTTCTTC.